This T cell receptor beta chain was identified in a study of T cells in Graves' hyperthyroidism and ophthalmopathy. V shed 4 bases and J 7 bases; nucleotides not matched to a gene: 15. The CDR3 spans 15 residues. Germline-derived CDR1 and CDR2 are GTSNPN and SVGIG (reference sequence). TCR beta CDR3 sequences were amplified from RNA transcripts. The TCR CDR3 first-round RT-PCR relied on the HTBI primer set. TCRdb independently ran MiXCR on the multiplex PCR reads; one entry per CDR3 protein. The sample consists of 690,000 or so distinct CDR3 sequences, over 15% of them appearing once. This clonotype was observed many times. As yet, its antigen is unknown. Study-level results: Within blood appeared most thyroid clonotypes that had expanded above 0.001.

Uncontrolled infection, other autoimmune disease, pregnancy or lactation led to exclusion. Clinical symptoms, serum thyroxine, TRAb, thyroid ultrasound and orbital computed tomography established diagnosis. The sequence came from a woman aged 50 to 60 with Graves' hyperthyroidism that later progressed to Graves' ophthalmopathy. The sequenced material came from blood. The rearrangement links TRBV30 to TRBJ2-5; 7 nucleotides match TRBD2. DNA of the CDR3: TGTGCCTGGAAACTGCGGGGGACTCCTGGGGGGACCCAGTACTTC. Translated: CAWKLRGTPGGTQYF.